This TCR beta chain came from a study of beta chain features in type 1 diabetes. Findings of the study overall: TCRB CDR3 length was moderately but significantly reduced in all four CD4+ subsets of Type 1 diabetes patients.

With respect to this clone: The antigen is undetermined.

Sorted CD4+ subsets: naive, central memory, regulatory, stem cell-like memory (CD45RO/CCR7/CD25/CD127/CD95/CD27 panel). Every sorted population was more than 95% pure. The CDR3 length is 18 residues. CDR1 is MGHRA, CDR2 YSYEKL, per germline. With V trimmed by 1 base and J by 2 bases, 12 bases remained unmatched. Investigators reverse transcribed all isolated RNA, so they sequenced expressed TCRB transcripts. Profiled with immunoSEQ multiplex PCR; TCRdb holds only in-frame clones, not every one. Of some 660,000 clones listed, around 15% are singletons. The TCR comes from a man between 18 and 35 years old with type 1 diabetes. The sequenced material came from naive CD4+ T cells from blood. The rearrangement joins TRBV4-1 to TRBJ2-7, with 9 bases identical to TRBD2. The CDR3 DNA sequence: TGCGCCAGCAGCCAAGCTTTAGCGGGGGCCCTCTCGGCCTACGAGCAGTACTTC. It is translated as CASSQALAGALSAYEQYF.